A single sample gave rise to the 28 T cell receptor beta chains below, sequenced in a study of CD8 T cells in Susac syndrome. Random hexamers were used to reverse transcribe an amount of roughly 0.5 to 1 ug RNA. TCRdb re-called the immunoSEQ multiplex PCR reads with MiXCR, one entry per CDR3 protein. The table includes some 240,000 distinct CDR3 sequences, 90% to 96% detected once. The specimen was CD4+ T cells from PBMCs. These receptors originate from a human donor with Susac syndrome.

The count of this clonotype is one. The chain employs TRBV7-9 and TRBJ2-7; 12 bases are a match to TRBD2. V shed 5 bases and J 2 bases; nucleotides not matched to a gene: 7. The CDR3 contains 16 residues. CDR1 is SEHNR, CDR2 FQNEAQ, per germline (reference sequence). CDR3 region: CASSLGLAGSPYEQYF. The CDR3 bases are TGTGCCAGCAGCCTCGGACTAGCGGGATCCCCCTACGAGCAGTACTTC.

The genes are TRBV14 and TRBJ1-3; a possible D gene is TRBD1 (5 bases). Per germline, CDR1 SGHDN and CDR2 FVKESK. V was trimmed by 4 bases and J by 2 bases, leaving 9 bases between them. This CDR3 comprises 14 residues. The CDR3 DNA reads TGTGCCAGCAGCCCTGGGACGGCTGGAAACACCATATATTTT. It codes for CASSPGTAGNTIYF. The whole variable domain, filled in from reference TRBV14 and TRBJ1-3, reads EAGVTQFPSHSVIEKGQTVTLRCDPISGHDNLYWYRRVMGKEIKFLLHFVKESKQDESGMPNNRFLAERTGGTYSTLKVQPAELEDSGVYFCASSPGTAGNTIYFGEGSWLTVV.

The chain is built from TRBV4-1 and TRBJ2-3; D is undetermined. CDR1 and CDR2 (germline): MGHRA, YSYEKL. CDR3 length equals 16 residues. V gave up 4 bases and J gave up 2 bases, with 16 bases separating them. CDR3 bases: TGCGCCAGCAGCCGCGGAACAGCTTCTGCCACAGATACGCAGTATTTT. Translation: CASSRGTASATDTQYF.

The chain links TRBV29-1 to TRBJ1-3, with D possibly TRBD1 on 5 matching bases. Germline CDR1 and CDR2: SQVTM and ANQGSEA. V was shortened by 8 bases and J by 2 bases, with 16 bases between the two germline ends. The CDR3 is 14 residues long. The CDR3 sequence: CSIGDDLAGNTIYF. CDR3 sequence (DNA): TGCAGCATAGGGGACGACTTAGCTGGAAACACCATATATTTT.

V usage is TRBV15 and J usage is TRBJ2-7, with 7 bases fitting TRBD2. V lost 3 bases and J lost 2; bases outside the gene matches: 7. This CDR3 is 15 amino acids long. Germline V gene lookup returns CDR1 LNHNV and CDR2 YYDKDF (reference sequence). CDR3 loop: CATSSIAGVTYEQYF. In nucleotides, the CDR3 is TGTGCCACCAGCAGTATCGCGGGGGTAACCTACGAGCAGTACTTC.

The V and J genes are TRBV12-3 or TRBV12-4 and TRBJ2-7; D not certain. The CDR3 extends over 12 amino acids. V shed 6 bases and J shed 2 bases, with 8 bases lying between them. CDR3 residues: CASRDRPYEQYF. CDR3 coding DNA: TGTGCCAGCAGGGACCGACCCTACGAGCAGTACTTC.

This chain connects TRBV2 to TRBJ2-5; D is unclear. The CDR3 is made up of 12 amino acids. Between the trimmed V and J ends, which lost 7 bases and 5 bases, there was a span of 11 bases. Germline V CDR1 and CDR2: SNHLY, FYNNEI. CDR3 residues: CASKLNGETQYF. In nucleotides, the CDR3 is TGTGCCAGCAAACTCAACGGCGAGACCCAGTACTTC. The whole variable domain, filled in from reference TRBV2 and TRBJ2-5, reads EPEVTQTPSHQVTQMGQEVILRCVPISNHLYFYWYRQILGQKVEFLVSFYNNEISEKSEIFDDQFSVERPDGSNFTLKIRSTKLEDSAMYFCASKLNGETQYFGPGTRLLVL.

The chain has TRBV7-9 and TRBJ1-4; D is unclear. Deletions cut 5 bases from V and 8 bases from J, with 9 bases between. This CDR3 has 12 amino acids. Germline V gene data show CDR1 as SEHNR and CDR2 as FQNEAQ (reference sequence). The CDR3 sequence: CASSASSEKLFF. CDR3 sequence (DNA): TGTGCCAGCAGCGCTAGCAGCGAAAAACTGTTTTTT.

The chain links TRBV20-1 to TRBJ1-2; 7 bases agree with TRBD1. Germline V gene lookup returns CDR1 DFQATT and CDR2 SNEGSKA (reference sequence). The CDR3 totals 13 residues. Trimming removed 5 bases from V and 4 bases from J; junction bases left unmatched: 7. The CDR3 loop is CSADDRAGYGYTF. The CDR3 DNA sequence: TGCAGTGCTGATGACAGGGCTGGCTATGGCTACACCTTC.

This clonotype was seen once. The chain recombines TRBV28 with TRBJ2-6, with TRBD1 matching 9 bases. The ends lost 4 bases at V and 0 bases at J; junction bases unmatched: 4. The CDR3 runs 17 residues. Germline CDR1 and CDR2: MDHEN and SYDVKM. CDR3 DNA sequence: TGTGCCAGCAGTTCGGGACAGGGAACCTCTGGGGCCAACGTCCTGACTTTC. The encoded protein is CASSSGQGTSGANVLTF. Complete variable domain (other parts from reference TRBV28 and TRBJ2-6): DVKVTQSSRYLVKRTGEKVFLECVQDMDHENMFWYRQDPGLGLRLIYFSYDVKMKEKGDIPEGYSVSREKKERFSLILESASTNQTSMYLCASSSGQGTSGANVLTFGAGSRLTVL.

V gene TRBV5-1 combines with J gene TRBJ2-2; 9 positions match TRBD2. The V segment lost 6 bases and the J segment 4 bases; nucleotides outside the gene matches: 10. The CDR3 is made up of 16 amino acids. In germline, CDR1 is SGHRS, CDR2 YFSETQ. In DNA, the CDR3 is TGCGCCAGCAACACCCTTAGCGGGAGTGGCACCGGGGAGCTGTTTTTT. Amino acid sequence: CASNTLSGSGTGELFF.

The rearrangement uses TRBV12-3 or TRBV12-4 and TRBJ1-2; perhaps TRBD1 as D (5 bases). V was shortened by 7 bases and J by 8 bases, with 26 bases between the two germline ends. This CDR3 is built from 16 residues. In DNA form, the CDR3 reads TGTGCCAGCACCCAAGTGGGACGGGACTCTTCCTGGGGCTACACCTTC. Translating gives CASTQVGRDSSWGYTF.

This chain uses TRBV11-3 with TRBJ2-7; maybe TRBD1 (5 bases). This CDR3 has 13 residues. Germline lookup yields CDR1 SGHNT and CDR2 YENEEA. The V gene lost 2 bases and the J gene lost 6 bases, with 11 bases spanning the gap. The CDR3 sequence: CASSLNFRGEQYF. The CDR3 nucleotides read TGTGCCAGCAGCTTAAATTTTAGGGGCGAGCAGTACTTC.

CDR3: CASSWTGLAKNIQYF. The CDR3 DNA reads TGTGCCAGCAGTTGGACAGGACTAGCCAAAAACATTCAGTACTTC. The chain employs TRBV27 and TRBJ2-4; 7 positions agree with TRBD1. Germline V lookup: CDR1 MNHEY, CDR2 SMNVEV (reference sequence). The length of the CDR3 is 15 residues. After removal of 4 bases from V and 0 bases from J, the junction contained 3 bases not matched to a gene.

V is TRBV30 and J is TRBJ1-1; D remains unclear. V was pared by 0 bases and J by 0 bases, with 11 bases between. This CDR3 spans 15 amino acids. Germline assignment: CDR1 GTSNPN and CDR2 SVGIG (reference sequence). Here the CDR3 reads CAWSVGPGMNTEAFF. CDR3 nucleotides: TGTGCCTGGAGTGTAGGCCCGGGAATGAACACTGAAGCTTTCTTT.

CDR3 bases: TGTGCCAGCTCACCACCGGAGGGGCCGGGGGAGCAGTACTTC. Translated, it gives CASSPPEGPGEQYF. This sequence joins TRBV18 and TRBJ2-7; perhaps TRBD2 as D (6 bases). Germline values: CDR1 KGHSH, CDR2 LQKENI. The CDR3 consists of 14 residues. The V end lost 0 bases, the J end lost 7 bases, and 13 bases lay between the germline ends.

The chain couples TRBV6-5 to TRBJ1-3; 8 bases fit TRBD1. The J segment lost 0 bases and the V segment lost 0 bases, leaving 4 bases of the junction unmatched. CDR1 and CDR2 from the germline V gene are MNHEY and SVGAGI. CDR3 length: 17 residues. CDR3 amino acids: CASSYSRTGSSGNTIYF. The CDR3 bases are TGTGCCAGCAGTTACTCACGGACAGGGAGCTCTGGAAACACCATATATTTT.

The V call is TRBV5-1, the J call TRBJ2-7, with D uncertain. The germline CDR1 and CDR2 sequences are SGHRS and YFSETQ. V lost 4 bases, J lost 5 bases, and 13 bases lay in between. The CDR3 has 13 amino acids. The CDR3: CASSKQPSNEQYF. CDR3 bases: TGCGCCAGCAGCAAACAACCGTCAAACGAGCAGTACTTC.

The chain uses TRBV12-5 and TRBJ1-1, with 8 bases that match TRBD1. The germline V gene encodes CDR1 LGHNT and CDR2 FRNRAP. Trimming took 5 bases from V and 8 from J; bases not matched to a gene: 10. The CDR3 extends over 14 amino acids. The CDR3 bases are TGTGCTAGTGGTGTCGGACAGGGAAGGGACGAAGCTTTCTTT. It is translated as CASGVGQGRDEAFF. Complete variable domain (other parts from reference TRBV12-5 and TRBJ1-1): DARVTQTPRHKVTEMGQEVTMRCQPILGHNTVFWYRQTMMQGLELLAYFRNRAPLDDSGMPKDRFSAEMPDATLATLKIQPSEPRDSAVYFCASGVGQGRDEAFFGQGTRLTVV.

The chain links TRBV28 to TRBJ1-5; 8 nucleotides align to TRBD1. Germline CDR1 is MDHEN and CDR2 is SYDVKM. There are 15 residues in the CDR3. Losses at the gene ends were 3 bases for V and 5 bases for J; bases not matched to a gene: 6. CDR3 nucleotides: TGTGCCAGCAGTTTCTCGGACAGGGTTCATCAGCCCCAGCATTTT. Translated, it gives CASSFSDRVHQPQHF.

This clonotype was picked up one time. CDR3 protein: CSARETGNQPQHF. The CDR3 DNA reads as TGCAGTGCTAGGGAAACAGGGAATCAGCCCCAGCATTTT. The chain couples TRBV20-1 to TRBJ1-5; D might be TRBD1 (6 bases). The germline gives CDR1 DFQATT, CDR2 SNEGSKA (reference sequence). This CDR3 contains 13 residues. V gave up 3 bases and J gave up 4 bases, with 10 bases separating them.

This clonotype was seen once. The chain carries TRBV20-1 and TRBJ2-7; D possibly corresponds to TRBD1 (7 bases). V dropped 2 bases and J dropped 3 bases, with 14 bases sitting between them. The CDR3 contains 14 residues. Germline V gene sequence: CDR1 DFQATT, CDR2 SNEGSKA (reference sequence). CDR3 sequence reads: CSARWPGGYYEQYF. CDR3 DNA sequence: TGCAGTGCTAGATGGCCAGGGGGGTACTACGAGCAGTACTTC.

V and J are TRBV29-1 and TRBJ2-1; the match to TRBD1 covers 8 bases. Looked up from germline, CDR1 is SQVTM and CDR2 is ANQGSEA. This CDR3 is 11 amino acids long. The V segment lost 6 bases and the J segment 8 bases; nucleotides outside the gene matches: 3. CDR3 in DNA: TGCAGCGTGGACAGGGTGGATGAGCAGTTCTTC. Its translation: CSVDRVDEQFF.

Only one count was recorded for this clonotype. The chain recombines TRBV2 with TRBJ2-3; D unclear. The CDR3 is 12 residues long. Germline CDR1 reads SNHLY; CDR2 reads FYNNEI. The V end lost 10 bases, the J end lost 2 bases, and 10 bases lay between the germline ends. CDR3 sequence (DNA): TGTGCCACTCGCCGGGCCACAGATACGCAGTATTTT. As protein: CATRRATDTQYF. The full variable domain, rest sourced from reference TRBV2 and TRBJ2-3, is EPEVTQTPSHQVTQMGQEVILRCVPISNHLYFYWYRQILGQKVEFLVSFYNNEISEKSEIFDDQFSVERPDGSNFTLKIRSTKLEDSAMYFCATRRATDTQYFGPGTRLTVL.

V and J are TRBV27 and TRBJ1-2; D unresolved. The CDR3 runs to 13 residues. Germline V lookup: CDR1 MNHEY, CDR2 SMNVEV (reference sequence). Trimming pared 0 bases from V and 4 bases from J, leaving 6 bases between. The CDR3 nucleotides read TGTGCCAGCAGTTTATCCGGACCCTATGGCTACACCTTC. Its translation is CASSLSGPYGYTF.

The gene calls are TRBV27 and TRBJ2-2; D tentatively fits TRBD1 or TRBD2 (5 bases each). Trimming removed 3 bases at V and 4 bases at J, with 12 bases between. CDR3 length equals 15 residues. Germline V gene sequence: CDR1 MNHEY, CDR2 SMNVEV (reference sequence). The CDR3 loop reads CASSFGDGVTGELFF. The CDR3 nucleotides are TGTGCCAGCAGTTTTGGGGACGGGGTCACCGGGGAGCTGTTTTTT.

Comment on this clonotype: Germline and junction disagree at one end, which may indicate a read error. The genes are TRBV6-2 or TRBV6-3 and TRBJ1-5; D is unresolved. CDR3 length equals 14 residues. Germline CDR1 reads MNHEY; CDR2 reads SVGEGT. CDR3 sequence (DNA): TGTGCCAGCAGACCCGACCGAATTAATCAGTCCCAGCATTTT. Its translation is CASRPDRINQSQHF.

A single count supports this clonotype. V and J are TRBV5-1 and TRBJ1-4, with unresolved D. This CDR3 region has 13 residues. Germline loops: CDR1 SGHRS, CDR2 YFSETQ. The V gene lost 0 bases and the J gene lost 6 bases, with 6 bases spanning the gap. The CDR3 sequence: CASSLGGDEKLFF. As DNA, the CDR3 is TGCGCCAGCAGCTTGGGGGGAGATGAAAAACTGTTTTTT.